The present T cell receptor beta chain was sequenced within a study of shared clonotypes between healthy human individuals. Study results and limitations: Non-shared clonotypes had lower generation probabilities than clonotypes shared by all four sorted-subset donors.

This clone occurred a few times. As yet, its antigen is unknown. Sorted-subset replicate PCR reactions contained roughly 210 ng DNA, corresponding to some 30,000 T cell genomes. Under the authors' procedure: In the immunoSEQ data, sequences were junction-only and lacked quality scores, so filtering differed. Measured with immunoSEQ multiplex PCR; TCRdb has only the in-frame clones, and not every one. D and trimming come from the DNA, and the V and J calls and clone size come from that table. This sample carries over a million clones, about 75% of them seen once, and the ten largest clones take roughly 1.5%. Trimming removed 3 bases from V and 3 bases from J, with 8 bases in between. This CDR3 has 13 residues. Per the germline V gene, CDR1 is WNHNN and CDR2 is SYGVQD (reference sequence).

This receptor was taken from a young man in good health. Sequencing input: memory CD4+ T cells sorted from blood. Regarding subset: CD45RA-negative fraction. The chain recombines TRBV10-1 with TRBJ1-1; D uncertain. CDR3 region: CASSELRHTEAFF. CDR3 nucleotides: TGCGCCAGCAGTGAACTTAGACACACTGAAGCTTTCTTT.